The rows below give T cell receptor beta chains drawn from one sample of a study of blood T cell repertoires in COVID-19. The table came from immunoSEQ multiplex PCR; TCRdb's copy has only in-frame clones and leaves some out. This sample yields roughly 180,000 clones, of which approximately 85% are seen a single time; around 5.4% belongs to the top ten. Material: peripheral blood. These TCRs come from a woman aged 45-65 years with COVID-19, enrolled during active disease. Each CDR3 is given with its conserved first and last residue. Each record gives: clone size, J gene, D gene, V gene, CDR3 protein, CDR3 DNA. D genes are given only for firm matches. A clone size is listed for some rows: how often the clone was seen (once, few, many), or a class if it is expanded.

>once|TRBJ2-7|TRBD1|TRBV7-6
CASSFSGGAYEQYF
TGTGCCAGCAGCTTTTCAGGGGGTGCCTACGAGCAGTACTTC
>NA|TRBJ2-1|TRBD1|TRBV5-7
CASSLIRDRVNNEQFF
TGTGCCAGCAGCTTGATCCGGGACAGGGTCAACAATGAGCAGTTCTTC
>NA|TRBJ1-4|NA|TRBV18
CASSPGEGTNEKLFF
TGTGCCAGCTCACCCGGGGAGGGAACTAATGAAAAACTGTTTTTT
>NA|TRBJ2-1|NA|TRBV11-2
CASSSDRGGASSYNEQFF
TGTGCCAGCAGCTCCGACAGAGGAGGGGCAAGCTCCTACAATGAGCAGTTCTTC
>NA|TRBJ2-3|NA|TRBV2
CASSPSSDTQYF
TGTGCCAGCTCCCCCAGTTCAGATACGCAGTATTTT
>NA|TRBJ1-5|TRBD1|TRBV10-2
CARDRGLRHSNQPQHF
TGCGCCAGGGACAGGGGGCTCCGGCATAGCAATCAGCCCCAGCATTTT
>NA|TRBJ2-5|NA|TRBV6-2/TRBV6-3
CASSYSSFSLMETQYF
TGTGCCAGCAGTTACTCGAGTTTTAGCTTGATGGAGACCCAGTACTTC
>few|TRBJ1-1|NA|TRBV4-1
CASSQAQGTEAFF
TGCGCCAGCAGCCAAGCCCAGGGCACTGAAGCTTTCTTT
>NA|TRBJ2-2|NA|TRBV2
CASSERGGPGTGELFF
TGTGCCAGCAGTGAAAGGGGGGGGCCGGGCACCGGGGAGCTGTTTTTT
>NA|TRBJ2-5|TRBD2|TRBV27
CASSFSGGTQETQYF
TGTGCCAGCAGTTTTAGCGGGGGAACACAAGAGACCCAGTACTTC
>once|TRBJ2-7|TRBD2|TRBV2
CASSERLAGNEQYF
TGTGCCAGCAGTGAACGCCTAGCGGGGAACGAGCAGTACTTC
>NA|TRBJ1-3|NA|TRBV4-1
CASAGVEKGNTIYF
TGCGCCAGCGCGGGGGTAGAAAAGGGAAACACCATATATTTT
>NA|TRBJ1-1|TRBD1|TRBV28
CASSAWGQGNTEAFF
TGTGCCAGCAGCGCCTGGGGACAGGGGAACACTGAAGCTTTCTTT
>once|TRBJ1-3|NA|TRBV28
CASSPSGLFEDGNTIYF
TGTGCCAGCAGCCCCTCCGGACTCTTCGAGGACGGAAACACCATATATTTT
>NA|TRBJ1-5|TRBD1|TRBV10-3
CAISDGTGANQPQHF
TGTGCCATCAGTGATGGGACAGGGGCAAATCAGCCCCAGCATTTT
>NA|TRBJ1-4|NA|TRBV4-1
CASSPGRGTNEKLFF
TGCGCCAGCAGCCCTGGGAGGGGAACTAATGAAAAACTGTTTTTT
>NA|TRBJ2-7|NA|TRBV5-1
CASSLARHSEQYF
TGCGCCAGCAGCTTGGCCCGTCACTCCGAGCAGTACTTC
>NA|TRBJ2-1|NA|TRBV11-3
CASSLSSYNEQFF
TGTGCCAGCAGCCTAAGCTCCTACAATGAGCAGTTCTTC
>NA|TRBJ1-1|TRBD1|TRBV3-1/TRBV3-2
CASSQGQLDTEAFF
TGTGCCAGCAGCCAGGGACAGCTCGACACTGAAGCTTTCTTT